A selection of T cell receptor beta chains follows, all from one sample in a study of cytomegalovirus exposure and HLA in healthy donors. TCRdb's copy holds only in-frame clones and misses some; the assay was immunoSEQ multiplex PCR. The sample contains about 82,000 clones, 60% to 80% of which appear only once. Sequencing was done on a sample of PBMCs. The receptors were sampled from a man aged 50 to 59 in good health and CMV-seronegative. Each CDR3 is given with its conserved first and last residue. D genes are given only for firm matches. Size is omitted from some rows. Given values are once, few, many or a class for expanded clones.

j_gene: TRBJ2-4
abundance: .
v_gene: TRBV30
d_gene: .
CDR3nt: TGTGCCTGTTCTACTGGGGGGAGAGGAAACATTCAGTACTTC
CDR3aa: CACSTGGRGNIQYF

j_gene: TRBJ1-1
abundance: .
v_gene: TRBV27
d_gene: .
CDR3nt: TGTGCCAGCAGGTCTCAACTCCAGAACACTGAAGCTTTCTTT
CDR3aa: CASRSQLQNTEAFF

j_gene: TRBJ2-3
abundance: once
v_gene: TRBV21-1
d_gene: .
CDR3nt: TGTGCCAGTAAGCGGGGCGTATTT
CDR3aa: CASKRGVF

j_gene: TRBJ2-4
abundance: once
v_gene: TRBV18
d_gene: .
CDR3nt: TGTGCCAGCTCACTCCGGACAGGCGGAGGGGACATTCAGTACTTC
CDR3aa: CASSLRTGGGDIQYF

j_gene: TRBJ2-1
abundance: .
v_gene: TRBV7-9
d_gene: TRBD2
CDR3nt: TGTTCCAGCAGCCCCTCTAGCGGGGGGATGTCCTACAATGAGCAGTTCTTC
CDR3aa: CSSSPSSGGMSYNEQFF

j_gene: TRBJ2-2
abundance: .
v_gene: TRBV5-1
d_gene: TRBD1
CDR3nt: TGCGCCAGCAACGAGGAGACAGGGCGCGCCGGGGAGCTGTTTTTT
CDR3aa: CASNEETGRAGELFF

j_gene: TRBJ1-1
abundance: .
v_gene: TRBV27
d_gene: .
CDR3nt: TGTGCCAGCAGTTTGAAGGAAAGCGGGACTGAAGCTTTCTTT
CDR3aa: CASSLKESGTEAFF

j_gene: TRBJ1-5
abundance: .
v_gene: TRBV5-5
d_gene: .
CDR3nt: TGTGCCAGCAGCGTGACAGACGATTTTTATCAGCCCCAGCATTTT
CDR3aa: CASSVTDDFYQPQHF

j_gene: TRBJ2-7
abundance: .
v_gene: TRBV5-1
d_gene: .
CDR3nt: TGCGCCAGCAGCTTCGGGGTAAGGGGGTTGGGCGAGCAGTACTTC
CDR3aa: CASSFGVRGLGEQYF

j_gene: TRBJ2-2
abundance: .
v_gene: TRBV19
d_gene: .
CDR3nt: TGTGCCAGTAGTATGGTACAGGGGCGGGGCACCGGGGAGCTGTTTTTT
CDR3aa: CASSMVQGRGTGELFF

j_gene: TRBJ2-5
abundance: few
v_gene: TRBV28
d_gene: .
CDR3nt: TGTGCCAGCAGTTTATATGTTCTACAAGAGACCCAGTACTTC
CDR3aa: CASSLYVLQETQYF

j_gene: TRBJ2-1
abundance: .
v_gene: TRBV29-1
d_gene: TRBD2
CDR3nt: TGCAGCGTAGCAGCCGGTGGGGGGGGCTCCTACAATGAGCAGTTCTTC
CDR3aa: CSVAAGGGGSYNEQFF

j_gene: TRBJ1-1
abundance: .
v_gene: TRBV30
d_gene: .
CDR3nt: TGTGCCTGCGCCCAGGGGAACGCTGAAGCTTTCTTT
CDR3aa: CACAQGNAEAFF

j_gene: TRBJ2-5
abundance: .
v_gene: TRBV7-9
d_gene: .
CDR3nt: TGTTCCAGCAGCTTAGCGCGACAGTTAGGTGAGACCCAGTACTTC
CDR3aa: CSSSLARQLGETQYF

j_gene: TRBJ1-4
abundance: .
v_gene: TRBV27
d_gene: TRBD1
CDR3nt: TGTGCCAGCAGTATTACAAGGGGGCCCCCCCAAAAACTGTTTTTT
CDR3aa: CASSITRGPPQKLFF

j_gene: TRBJ1-1
abundance: .
v_gene: TRBV4-1
d_gene: .
CDR3nt: TGCGCCAGCAGCCAGTATGAGTACGGCACTGAAGCTTTCTTT
CDR3aa: CASSQYEYGTEAFF

j_gene: TRBJ1-1
abundance: .
v_gene: TRBV4-3
d_gene: .
CDR3nt: TGCGCCAGCAGCCACGCGGGGGTGAACACTGAAGCTTTCTTT
CDR3aa: CASSHAGVNTEAFF

j_gene: TRBJ1-2
abundance: .
v_gene: TRBV5-8
d_gene: .
CDR3nt: TGTGCCAGCAGCATGGGACCGCAAAGGGGCTATGGCTACACCTTC
CDR3aa: CASSMGPQRGYGYTF

j_gene: TRBJ2-2
abundance: .
v_gene: TRBV5-1
d_gene: .
CDR3nt: TGCGCCAGCAGCTTGTCGGCGGCAGGGGAAAGGTCCGGGGAGCTGTTTTTT
CDR3aa: CASSLSAAGERSGELFF

j_gene: TRBJ1-1
abundance: .
v_gene: TRBV11-3
d_gene: TRBD1
CDR3nt: TGTGCCAGCAGCTTAACCGGGACAGCCATTGAAGCTTTCTTT
CDR3aa: CASSLTGTAIEAFF

j_gene: TRBJ1-2
abundance: .
v_gene: TRBV25-1
d_gene: TRBD1
CDR3nt: TGTGCCAGCAGACCGGGACAGGGGGCTTATGGCTACACCTTC
CDR3aa: CASRPGQGAYGYTF

j_gene: TRBJ2-1
abundance: once
v_gene: TRBV19
d_gene: TRBD2
CDR3nt: TGTGCCAGTAGTATTTACGGGAGCGGGGACTCCTACAATGAGCAGTTCTTC
CDR3aa: CASSIYGSGDSYNEQFF

j_gene: TRBJ1-5
abundance: .
v_gene: TRBV7-9
d_gene: .
CDR3nt: TGTGCCAGCAGCTTAGATCTAGCGGGAAATCAGCCCCAGCATTTT
CDR3aa: CASSLDLAGNQPQHF

j_gene: TRBJ1-2
abundance: .
v_gene: TRBV6-6
d_gene: .
CDR3nt: TGTGCCAGCAGTTTTGTCAGGAACCTCTCTGGCTACACCTTC
CDR3aa: CASSFVRNLSGYTF

j_gene: TRBJ1-5
abundance: few
v_gene: TRBV19
d_gene: .
CDR3nt: TGTGCCAGTAGCACCCCGACTCCTAGAGGTCAGCCCCAGCATTTT
CDR3aa: CASSTPTPRGQPQHF

j_gene: TRBJ2-1
abundance: .
v_gene: TRBV5-3
d_gene: TRBD2
CDR3nt: TGTGCCAGAAGCTTGTCGGCGGGGGGCCACAATGAGCAGTTCTTC
CDR3aa: CARSLSAGGHNEQFF

j_gene: TRBJ1-1
abundance: few
v_gene: TRBV6-5
d_gene: .
CDR3nt: TGTGCCAGCAGTTATTCTAATGGACTTGGGAACACTGAAGCTTTCTTT
CDR3aa: CASSYSNGLGNTEAFF

j_gene: TRBJ1-6
abundance: .
v_gene: TRBV19
d_gene: .
CDR3nt: TGTGCCAGTAGTAGAGGCCACCAGAGCTCCTATAATTCACCCCTCCACTTT
CDR3aa: CASSRGHQSSYNSPLHF

j_gene: TRBJ2-5
abundance: .
v_gene: TRBV6-1
d_gene: TRBD2
CDR3nt: TGTGCCAGCAATAGCGGGGGTGTAGAGACCCAGTACTTC
CDR3aa: CASNSGGVETQYF

j_gene: TRBJ1-2
abundance: .
v_gene: TRBV9
d_gene: .
CDR3nt: TGTGCCAGCAGCGTAAGTTCTACCGACTATGGCTACACCTTC
CDR3aa: CASSVSSTDYGYTF

j_gene: TRBJ1-3
abundance: once
v_gene: TRBV11-2
d_gene: .
CDR3nt: TGTGCCAGCAGCCAAGGGCAGGGGAGAGGTAGCGGGCGAAACACCATATATTTT
CDR3aa: CASSQGQGRGSGRNTIYF

j_gene: TRBJ1-5
abundance: .
v_gene: TRBV28
d_gene: TRBD1
CDR3nt: TGTGCCAGCAGTTCCTTCTCCGGGACAGGGATCAATCAGCCCCAGCATTTT
CDR3aa: CASSSFSGTGINQPQHF

j_gene: TRBJ1-2
abundance: .
v_gene: TRBV5-1
d_gene: TRBD1
CDR3nt: TGCGCCAGCAGCCCGAGGACAGGGACAAACTATGGCTACACCTTC
CDR3aa: CASSPRTGTNYGYTF

j_gene: TRBJ1-2
abundance: .
v_gene: TRBV12-5
d_gene: .
CDR3nt: TGTGCTAGTGGTCTACAAACAGATTATGGCTACACCTTC
CDR3aa: CASGLQTDYGYTF

j_gene: TRBJ1-3
abundance: .
v_gene: TRBV6-1
d_gene: .
CDR3nt: TGTGCCAGCAGTGAAGACCAGGTCTCTGGAAACACCATATATTTT
CDR3aa: CASSEDQVSGNTIYF

j_gene: TRBJ1-1
abundance: once
v_gene: TRBV7-2
d_gene: TRBD1
CDR3nt: TGTGCCAGCAGCGCCTCAGGGGGCGCGCCTGAAGCTTTCTTT
CDR3aa: CASSASGGAPEAFF

j_gene: TRBJ2-2
abundance: .
v_gene: TRBV7-9
d_gene: .
CDR3nt: TGTTCCAGCAGCTTAGGAGAGGTTCACACCGGGGAGCTGTTTTTT
CDR3aa: CSSSLGEVHTGELFF

j_gene: TRBJ1-3
abundance: .
v_gene: TRBV11-2
d_gene: .
CDR3nt: TGTGCCAGCAGCTTAGGCAGAACTAGCTCTGGAAACACCATATATTTT
CDR3aa: CASSLGRTSSGNTIYF

j_gene: TRBJ2-2
abundance: .
v_gene: TRBV11-3
d_gene: TRBD1
CDR3nt: TGTGCCAGCAGCTTAGGCCCGGACAGGCCCACCGGGGAGCTGTTTTTT
CDR3aa: CASSLGPDRPTGELFF

j_gene: TRBJ1-6
abundance: .
v_gene: TRBV4-2
d_gene: TRBD1
CDR3nt: TGTGCCAGCAGCCAAAGTACCGGGACAGTCGGTTCACCCCTCCACTTT
CDR3aa: CASSQSTGTVGSPLHF

j_gene: TRBJ1-5
abundance: .
v_gene: TRBV6-5
d_gene: TRBD1
CDR3nt: TGTGCCAGCAGCAGGGACAGGGTGGGCAATCAGCCCCAGCATTTT
CDR3aa: CASSRDRVGNQPQHF

j_gene: TRBJ2-1
abundance: .
v_gene: TRBV27
d_gene: .
CDR3nt: TGTGCCAGCAGATTGGGCAGGCACAATGAGCAGTTCTTC
CDR3aa: CASRLGRHNEQFF

j_gene: TRBJ2-3
abundance: .
v_gene: TRBV4-3
d_gene: .
CDR3nt: TGCGCCAGCAGCCACCGGCAGGGGGGCGTAGATACGCAGTATTTT
CDR3aa: CASSHRQGGVDTQYF

j_gene: TRBJ1-4
abundance: .
v_gene: TRBV7-9
d_gene: .
CDR3nt: TGTGCCAGCAGGTACTCCACTAATGAAAAACTGTTTTTT
CDR3aa: CASRYSTNEKLFF

j_gene: TRBJ1-1
abundance: .
v_gene: TRBV27
d_gene: .
CDR3nt: TGTGCCAGCAAAGGACAGATTAACACTGAAGCTTTCTTT
CDR3aa: CASKGQINTEAFF

j_gene: TRBJ1-6
abundance: .
v_gene: TRBV27
d_gene: .
CDR3nt: TGTGCCAGCAGTTTAGGACAGTATTTAAATTCACCCCTCCACTTT
CDR3aa: CASSLGQYLNSPLHF

j_gene: TRBJ1-2
abundance: .
v_gene: TRBV30
d_gene: .
CDR3nt: TGTGCCTGGAGTCTCACTGGGCCCCCCTTC
CDR3aa: CAWSLTGPPF

j_gene: TRBJ1-2
abundance: .
v_gene: TRBV30
d_gene: .
CDR3nt: TGTGCCTGGAGTGTACGGGAGGACTACACCTTC
CDR3aa: CAWSVREDYTF

j_gene: TRBJ2-1
abundance: .
v_gene: TRBV30
d_gene: TRBD2
CDR3nt: TGTGCCTGGAGTCCAGTTAGCGGGGCCATCCCCTACAATGAGCAGTTCTTC
CDR3aa: CAWSPVSGAIPYNEQFF

j_gene: TRBJ1-1
abundance: .
v_gene: TRBV2
d_gene: .
CDR3nt: TGTGCCAGCACCCTAAGACAGGCCCGTGGGAGCACTGAAGCTTTCTTT
CDR3aa: CASTLRQARGSTEAFF

j_gene: TRBJ1-1
abundance: .
v_gene: TRBV6-1
d_gene: TRBD1
CDR3nt: TGTGCCAGCATCCACCCGGACAGGCAGAACACTGAAGCTTTCTTT
CDR3aa: CASIHPDRQNTEAFF